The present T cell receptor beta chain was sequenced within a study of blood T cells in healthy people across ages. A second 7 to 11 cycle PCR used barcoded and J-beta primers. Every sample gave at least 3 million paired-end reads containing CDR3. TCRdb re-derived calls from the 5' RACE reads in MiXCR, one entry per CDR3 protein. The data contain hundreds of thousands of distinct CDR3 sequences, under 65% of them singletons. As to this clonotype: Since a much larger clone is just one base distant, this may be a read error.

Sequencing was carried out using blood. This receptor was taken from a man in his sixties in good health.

CDR3: CASSRDYIAYEQYF. The CDR3 DNA is TGCGCCAGCAGCCGAGATTACATCGCCTACGAGCAGTACTTC. The chain combines TRBV5-1 with TRBJ2-5; no firm D call. The DNA end lines up better with TRBJ2-7; the J call may be wrong. In germline, CDR1 is SGHRS, CDR2 YFSETQ. CDR3 length: 14 amino acids.